The 19 T cell receptor beta chains below were found in one sample sequenced in a study of blood T cell repertoires in COVID-19. Here immunoSEQ multiplex PCR was the method, and the copy in TCRdb shows in-frame clones only, minus some. The table lists about 160,000 clones, roughly 90% of them singletons. The sample taken for sequencing was peripheral blood. These receptors were collected from a woman aged 60-75 years who had recovered from COVID-19.

The J gene is TRBJ1-2, the V gene TRBV12-3 or TRBV12-4, with a weak D call TRBD1 (5 bases). V lost 6 bases and J lost 4, with 12 bases in between. CDR3 length: 13 amino acids. CDR3 in DNA: TGTGCCAGCAGGACAGCCTCTGGCTATGGCTACACCTTC. Translation: CASRTASGYGYTF.

The chain uses TRBV5-1 and TRBJ2-3, with 10 positions matching TRBD1. CDR3 length: 15 residues. Germline CDR1 and CDR2: SGHRS and YFSETQ. Germline trimming cut 4 bases from V and 4 bases from J; bases unmatched to any gene: 6. CDR3 sequence: CASSPGQGKADTQYF. The CDR3 DNA is TGCGCCAGCAGCCCGGGACAGGGGAAAGCAGATACGCAGTATTTT.

This rearrangement joins TRBV6-6 to TRBJ1-1; D not resolved. This CDR3 has 12 residues. Deletions cut 0 bases from V and 8 bases from J, with 7 bases between. The germline gives CDR1 MNHNY, CDR2 SVGAGI (reference sequence). The CDR3 sequence is CASSYSTAEAFF. DNA for the CDR3: TGTGCCAGCAGTTACTCCACCGCGGAAGCTTTCTTT.

The genes are TRBV3-1 (or the pseudogene TRBV3-2) and TRBJ2-2; maybe TRBD2 (6 bases). V dropped 3 bases and J dropped 5 bases, with 10 bases sitting between them. The CDR3 length is 14 residues. CDR1 is LGHDT and CDR2 is YNNKEL in the germline V gene (reference sequence). The CDR3, as DNA: TGTGCCAGCAGCCATTTTGGGGGGACCGGGGAGCTGTTTTTT. The encoded protein is CASSHFGGTGELFF.

This clone was observed a handful of times. J is TRBJ1-6 and V is TRBV7-9, with D unclear. CDR1 and CDR2 (germline): SEHNR, FQNEAQ (reference sequence). V lost 5 bases and J lost 9, with 17 bases in between. The length of the CDR3 is 15 residues. The CDR3 nucleotides are TGTGCCAGCAGCCCAACGCCGCTCGGAGGTTCACCCCTCCACTTT. Protein product: CASSPTPLGGSPLHF.

V gene TRBV24-1 combines with J gene TRBJ2-5, with D possibly TRBD1 on 6 matching bases. V gave up 0 bases and J gave up 9 bases, with 7 bases separating them. Germline assignment: CDR1 KGHDR and CDR2 SFDVKD. The CDR3 loop spans 12 amino acids. DNA for the CDR3: TGTGCCACCAGTGATTTGACAGGGTCCCAGTACTTC. Translation gives CATSDLTGSQYF.

The chain is built from TRBV6-5 and TRBJ2-3, with 7 bases that match TRBD1. Germline V lookup: CDR1 MNHEY, CDR2 SVGAGI. The CDR3 is 15 residues long. V lost 6 bases to trimming and J lost 2 bases; unmatched junction nucleotides: 8. DNA of the CDR3: TGTGCCAGCAGCTCTAGGGGGCCTCACACAGATACGCAGTATTTT. Translated, it gives CASSSRGPHTDTQYF.

This clone was seen once. The genes are TRBV20-1 and TRBJ1-6; D is unresolved. Trimming shortened V by 3 bases and J by 5 bases, and 11 bases separated the two germline ends. The CDR3 runs to 14 residues. CDR1 DFQATT and CDR2 SNEGSKA come from the germline V gene (reference sequence). CDR3 sequence: CSASQAGHNSPLHF. CDR3 bases: TGCAGTGCTAGTCAGGCGGGCCATAATTCACCCCTCCACTTT.

The chain employs TRBV19 and TRBJ1-1; a weak D match, TRBD1 (6 bases). V was pared by 4 bases and J by 0 bases, with 15 bases between. The length of the CDR3 is 16 residues. Germline V gives CDR1 LNHDA, CDR2 SQIVND (reference sequence). The CDR3 here is CASSSSWGRLNTEAFF. The CDR3 DNA follows: TGTGCCAGTAGTAGCTCCTGGGGGCGGCTGAACACTGAAGCTTTCTTT.

The chain recombines TRBV7-8 with TRBJ2-3, with 7 bases aligning to TRBD2. V shed 5 bases and J 4 bases; nucleotides not matched to a gene: 12. Looked up from germline, CDR1 is SGHVS and CDR2 is FQNEAQ. CDR3 length: 16 amino acids. The CDR3 here is CASSGYSRGKADTQYF. Here the CDR3 DNA reads TGTGCCAGCAGCGGTTACTCGCGGGGGAAGGCAGATACGCAGTATTTT.

In its sample, this clone was seen a few times. The rearrangement joins TRBV11-2 to TRBJ2-4, with unresolved D. The CDR3 has 11 amino acids. With 4 bases removed from V and 10 bases from J, the gap between germline ends came to 8 bases. CDR1 and CDR2 from the germline V gene are SGHAT and FQNNGV. The CDR3 nucleotides read TGTGCCAGCAGCTCCCAGAGGATTCAGTACTTC. It is translated as CASSSQRIQYF.

This clone was detected once. The CDR3 reads CASSFQSSRGYEQYF. CDR3 bases: TGCGCCAGCAGCTTTCAATCTAGCAGGGGATACGAGCAGTACTTC. The rearrangement links TRBV5-1 to TRBJ2-7; D may be TRBD1 (6 bases). CDR1 is SGHRS and CDR2 is YFSETQ in the germline V gene. The CDR3 extends over 15 amino acids. The V end was cut by 2 bases, the J end by 4 bases, with 16 bases between.

The genes are TRBV10-1 and TRBJ2-5, with 8 bases fitting TRBD2. The germline V gene encodes CDR1 WNHNN and CDR2 SYGVQD (reference sequence). V dropped 2 bases and J dropped 2; count of bases not matched to a gene: 4. The CDR3 runs 15 residues. The DNA of the CDR3 is TGCGCCAGCAGTGAGCGGCGGGGGGTTCAAGAGACCCAGTACTTC. Protein sequence: CASSERRGVQETQYF.

This clone showed up just a few times. The genes are TRBV25-1 and TRBJ2-2, with 9 bases identical to TRBD1. After removal of 4 bases from V and 3 bases from J, the junction contained 0 bases not matched to a gene. The CDR3 runs to 14 residues. Germline assignment: CDR1 MGHDK and CDR2 SYGVNS. CDR3 DNA sequence: TGTGCCAGCAGTGGGGACAGGGACACCGGGGAGCTGTTTTTT. It codes for CASSGDRDTGELFF.

This clone has only a few counts. The V and J genes are TRBV2 and TRBJ2-2; 9 bases match TRBD1. After removal of 8 bases from V and 5 bases from J, the junction contained 6 bases not matched to a gene. The CDR3 covers 14 residues. Germline lookup yields CDR1 SNHLY and CDR2 FYNNEI. The CDR3 DNA is TGTGCCAGCGGGGGACAGGGTAGAACCGGGGAGCTGTTTTTT. Amino acids: CASGGQGRTGELFF. The whole variable domain, filled in from reference TRBV2 and TRBJ2-2, reads EPEVTQTPSHQVTQMGQEVILRCVPISNHLYFYWYRQILGQKVEFLVSFYNNEISEKSEIFDDQFSVERPDGSNFTLKIRSTKLEDSAMYFCASGGQGRTGELFFGEGSRLTVL.

The chain uses TRBV29-1 and TRBJ2-5; TRBD2 aligns across 11 bases. The germline V gene has CDR1 SQVTM and CDR2 ANQGSEA. The CDR3 spans 21 residues. The V and J ends lost 4 bases and 2 bases, in that order; junction bases with no gene match: 24. The CDR3 bases are TGCAGCGTTGCAACAACATCCCGACTAGCGGGGAGACTATTGCCGCAAGAGACCCAGTACTTC. It codes for CSVATTSRLAGRLLPQETQYF.

The V and J genes are TRBV30 and TRBJ1-4; weak D call: TRBD1 (6 bases). This CDR3 is 14 amino acids long. Per germline, CDR1 GTSNPN and CDR2 SVGIG (reference sequence). V gave up 7 bases and J gave up 0 bases, with 12 bases separating them. CDR3 bases: TGTGCCTTACAGGGCCTGGCAACTAATGAAAAACTGTTTTTT. This encodes CALQGLATNEKLFF.

The J gene is TRBJ2-3, the V gene TRBV5-1, with 12 bases fitting TRBD2. CDR3 length: 16 residues. J was trimmed by 4 bases and V by 1 base; bases with no gene match: 4. Germline V gene lookup returns CDR1 SGHRS and CDR2 YFSETQ. The CDR3 nucleotides are TGCGCCAGCAGCTTGACTAGCGGGGGGCTGTCAGATACGCAGTATTTT. This encodes CASSLTSGGLSDTQYF.

The chain uses TRBV7-3 and TRBJ2-3; possible D gene TRBD1, 6 bases. V lost 1 base, J lost 2 bases, and 7 bases lay in between. This CDR3 region has 14 residues. Germline V CDR1 and CDR2: SGHTA, FQGTGA. The chain's CDR3 is CASSLNRDTDTQYF. The CDR3 nucleotides read TGTGCCAGCAGCTTAAACAGGGACACAGATACGCAGTATTTT.